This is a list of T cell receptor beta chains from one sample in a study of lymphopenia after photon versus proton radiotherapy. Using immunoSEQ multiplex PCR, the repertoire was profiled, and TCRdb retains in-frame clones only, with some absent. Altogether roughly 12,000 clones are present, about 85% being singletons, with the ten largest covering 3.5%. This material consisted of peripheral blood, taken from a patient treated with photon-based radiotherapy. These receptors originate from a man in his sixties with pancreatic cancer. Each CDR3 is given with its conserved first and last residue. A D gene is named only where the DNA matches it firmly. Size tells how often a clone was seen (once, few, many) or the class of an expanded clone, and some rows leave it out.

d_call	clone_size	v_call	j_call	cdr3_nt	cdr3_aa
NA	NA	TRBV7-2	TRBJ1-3	TGTGCCAGCAGCTTAAATTTGGCGGGGCTCGGAAACACCATATATTTT	CASSLNLAGLGNTIYF
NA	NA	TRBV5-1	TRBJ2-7	TGCGCCAGCAGCTTGGGCCACCGCGATTCCTCCTACGAGCAGTACTTC	CASSLGHRDSSYEQYF
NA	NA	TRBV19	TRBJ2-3	TGTGCCACCACACTGGGGGGGCCTGCTAGCACAGATACGCAGTATTTT	CATTLGGPASTDTQYF
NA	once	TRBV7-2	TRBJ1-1	TGTGCCAGCAGCTTTTTGGCCACGTCCACTGAAGCTTTCTTT	CASSFLATSTEAFF
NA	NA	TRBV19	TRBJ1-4	TGTGCCAGTAGTAACAGTGTTGGTGAAAAACTGTTTTTT	CASSNSVGEKLFF
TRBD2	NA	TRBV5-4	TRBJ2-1	TGTGCCAGCAGCTCCGGGGGGGCAAGCTCCTACAATGAGCAGTTCTTC	CASSSGGASSYNEQFF
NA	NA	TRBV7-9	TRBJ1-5	TGTGCCAGCAGCTTAGAAGGGTCGTGGCAGGAGAATCAGCCCCAGCATTTT	CASSLEGSWQENQPQHF
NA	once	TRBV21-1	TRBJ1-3	TGTGCCAGCAGCAAAGATCAGGGGCCGCAGGCTGGAAACACCATATATTTT	CASSKDQGPQAGNTIYF
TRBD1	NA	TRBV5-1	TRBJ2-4	TGCGCCAGCAGCACCGGACAGGGGGAAAACATTCAGTACTTC	CASSTGQGENIQYF
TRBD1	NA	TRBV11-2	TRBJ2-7	TGTGCCAGCAGCTTAGTTCCGGGGACAGGCGAGCAGTACTTC	CASSLVPGTGEQYF
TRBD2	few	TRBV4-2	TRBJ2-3	TGTGCCAGCAGCCGAGAGGGACTAGCGGGTTCAGATACGCAGTATTTT	CASSREGLAGSDTQYF
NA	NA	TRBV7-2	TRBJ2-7	TGTGCCAGCAGCTTAGCCTCCCTCTCCTACGAGCAGTACTTC	CASSLASLSYEQYF
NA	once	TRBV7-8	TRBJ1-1	TGTGCCAGCAGCGCCAGTGTGATGAACACTGAAGCTTTCTTT	CASSASVMNTEAFF
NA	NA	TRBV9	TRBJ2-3	TGTGCCAGCAGCGTAGTAGGGGGTCACACAGATACGCAGTATTTT	CASSVVGGHTDTQYF
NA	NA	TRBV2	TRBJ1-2	TGTGCCAGCAGGCGGGACTATGGCTACACCTTC	CASRRDYGYTF
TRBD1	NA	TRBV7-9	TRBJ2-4	TGTGCCAGCAGCTGGGGACAGAAAAACATTCAGTACTTC	CASSWGQKNIQYF
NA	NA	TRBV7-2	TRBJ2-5	TGTGCCAGCAGCTTGCTGCGAGACGAGACCCAGTACTTC	CASSLLRDETQYF
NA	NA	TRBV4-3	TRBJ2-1	TGCGCCAGCAGCCAAGATATAGCTACTTACAATGAGCAGTTCTTC	CASSQDIATYNEQFF
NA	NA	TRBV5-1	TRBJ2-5	TGCGCCAGCAAGTCTTCGGGGCTTATTTATGAGACCCAGTACTTC	CASKSSGLIYETQYF
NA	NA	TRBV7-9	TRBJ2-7	TGTGCCAGCAGCTTGGCGTCCCGGACCTACGAGCAGTACTTC	CASSLASRTYEQYF
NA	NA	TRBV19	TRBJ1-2	TGTGCCAGTAGTATTCTGGCAGGCATGAACTATGGCTACACCTTC	CASSILAGMNYGYTF
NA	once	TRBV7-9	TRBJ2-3	TGTGCCAGCAGCGTTCGCTGGCGTCCGAGCACAGATACGCAGTATTTT	CASSVRWRPSTDTQYF
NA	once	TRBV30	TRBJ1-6	TGTGCCTGGAGTCCAGGATTGAATTCACCCCTCCACTTT	CAWSPGLNSPLHF
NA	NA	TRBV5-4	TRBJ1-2	TGTGCCAGCAGCACCTCCACAGGGATTAGCTATGGCTACACCTTC	CASSTSTGISYGYTF
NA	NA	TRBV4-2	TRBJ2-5	TGTGCCAGCAGCCAAGGTTACAGAGAGACCCAGTACTTC	CASSQGYRETQYF
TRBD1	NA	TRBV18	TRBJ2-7	TGTGCCAGCTCACCAGCGGGACAGGGTTTCTACGAGCAGTACTTC	CASSPAGQGFYEQYF
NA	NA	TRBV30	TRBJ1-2	TGTGCCTGGAACGGGGGGGTCGATGGCTACACCTTC	CAWNGGVDGYTF
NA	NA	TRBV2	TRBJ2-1	TGTGCCAGCAGTGTCGAAGGGGCGGCTTACAATGAGCAGTTCTTC	CASSVEGAAYNEQFF